A selection of T cell receptor beta chains follows, all from one sample in a study of T cell responses to AZD1222 COVID-19 vaccine. The method was immunoSEQ multiplex PCR; TCRdb's version includes in-frame clones alone and lacks a portion of them. Of about 130,000 clones in the sample, 80% to 90% are singletons; the top ten hold approximately 8.8%. The source was peripheral blood, collected 28 days after the second AZD1222 dose. The receptors were gathered from an adult who received the AZD1222 COVID-19 vaccine. The CDR3 runs from the conserved cysteine through the conserved F or W. Clone sizes are given selectively: once, few, many, or a class where the clone is expanded.

v_gene	abundance	j_gene	CDR3aa
TRBV3-1/TRBV3-2	.	TRBJ1-3	CASSQGANQNTIYF
TRBV11-3	few	TRBJ1-1	CASSLGAPNTEAFF
TRBV27	.	TRBJ1-6	CASRTLRTGGPNSPLHF
TRBV20-1	.	TRBJ2-4	CSAGDALGQYF
TRBV2	.	TRBJ2-1	CASRADNEQFF
TRBV5-1	.	TRBJ1-2	CASSIQGTYGYTF
TRBV6-5	.	TRBJ1-1	CASSYATGNTEAFF
TRBV12-1	few	TRBJ1-1	CASSFGGYTEAFF
TRBV6-1	.	TRBJ1-2	CASSEGQFNYGYTF
TRBV5-1	.	TRBJ1-3	CASSPGAGNTIYF
TRBV11-1	.	TRBJ1-6	CASSPRGSYNSPLHF
TRBV4-2	.	TRBJ1-4	CASSQGGVFNEKLFF
TRBV7-9	.	TRBJ1-4	CASSTNRQGWANEKLFF
TRBV5-4	.	TRBJ2-2	CASSLVGGGELFF
TRBV29-1	.	TRBJ2-5	CSVVRGETQYF
TRBV7-9	.	TRBJ1-5	CASSPLTQGDQPQHF
TRBV15	.	TRBJ2-7	CATSRGDTLTYEQYF
TRBV12-3/TRBV12-4	.	TRBJ1-2	CASSPGRNYGYTF
TRBV5-5	.	TRBJ1-1	CASSPKTGANTEAFF
TRBV7-6	once	TRBJ1-3	CASSLAPRTEGNTIYF
TRBV29-1	.	TRBJ1-5	CSVKGGLESNQPQHF
TRBV4-2	.	TRBJ2-1	CASSSVGSSYNEQFF
TRBV23-1	.	TRBJ1-1	CASSTRFSGACMNTEAFF
TRBV4-3	.	TRBJ1-2	CASSFSGAYGYTF
TRBV10-2	.	TRBJ2-3	CASSEFVLTQYF
TRBV15	few	TRBJ2-7	CATSRDRTAGEQYF
TRBV9	.	TRBJ1-4	CASSRTGGEVREKLFF
TRBV6-1	.	TRBJ1-2	CASTLGGGPGYTF
TRBV12-3/TRBV12-4	.	TRBJ2-3	CASTPYRGHTQYF
TRBV27	once	TRBJ2-6	CASSLWGSGANVLTF
TRBV6-6	.	TRBJ1-2	CASSYGGYTF
TRBV30	.	TRBJ1-2	CAWSLTRVHGYTF
TRBV5-6	.	TRBJ1-5	CASSLGTGGSNQPQHF
TRBV5-1	few	TRBJ1-4	CASSLDGDGNEKLFF
TRBV7-9	.	TRBJ2-1	CASSYGQGIYNEQFF
TRBV5-1	.	TRBJ1-2	CASSLLARGNYGYTF
TRBV7-9	.	TRBJ2-3	CASSSRGTSTDTQYF
TRBV7-9	.	TRBJ1-3	CASSSTREPGNTIYF
TRBV4-2	few	TRBJ2-2	CASSQGSSGVTTGELFF
TRBV14	.	TRBJ2-2	CASSRNYGDHATGELFF
TRBV6-5	.	TRBJ1-6	CASSYDPGNSPLHF
TRBV6-6	.	TRBJ1-1	CASSYPGGLTEAFF
TRBV10-3	.	TRBJ2-1	CAISHSGPQSYNEQFF
TRBV12-3/TRBV12-4	.	TRBJ1-1	CASSLFTRQGAFF
TRBV12-3/TRBV12-4	once	TRBJ1-1	CASSKGVDTEAFF
TRBV3-1/TRBV3-2	.	TRBJ1-1	CASSRIGTAEQAFF
TRBV18	.	TRBJ2-3	CASSPPGPQPPDTQYF
TRBV18	.	TRBJ1-2	CASSPPVAGGGYTF